This T cell receptor beta chain was profiled in a study of shared clonotypes between healthy human individuals. Study at large: Each donor contributed plates that comprised three CD4 naive, three CD4 memory, two CD8 naive and one CD8 memory.

Concerning this clone: As yet, its antigen is unknown.

Germline V gives CDR1 ENHRY, CDR2 SYGVKD. V dropped 3 bases and J dropped 0 bases, with 7 bases sitting between them. The CDR3 length is 14 residues. Generated by immunoSEQ multiplex PCR, the TCRdb table keeps only in-frame clones and is missing some. The sample lists about 2 million clones; 85% to 95% were seen once. Study results and limitations: When naive CD4 clonotypes were compared across a handful of donors, around 5% were shared. Apart from blood, nothing was sampled; tissue repertoires likely differ.

The rearrangement joins TRBV10-3 to TRBJ2-3, with D possibly matching TRBD2 (6 bases). The receptor comes from a man between 18 and 35 years old in good health. Material: naive CD4+ T cells sorted from blood. Subset defined: CD45RA+ positively selected. The CDR3 protein is CAISDAGSTDTQYF. The CDR3 nucleotides read TGTGCCATCAGTGACGCGGGAAGCACAGATACGCAGTATTTT.